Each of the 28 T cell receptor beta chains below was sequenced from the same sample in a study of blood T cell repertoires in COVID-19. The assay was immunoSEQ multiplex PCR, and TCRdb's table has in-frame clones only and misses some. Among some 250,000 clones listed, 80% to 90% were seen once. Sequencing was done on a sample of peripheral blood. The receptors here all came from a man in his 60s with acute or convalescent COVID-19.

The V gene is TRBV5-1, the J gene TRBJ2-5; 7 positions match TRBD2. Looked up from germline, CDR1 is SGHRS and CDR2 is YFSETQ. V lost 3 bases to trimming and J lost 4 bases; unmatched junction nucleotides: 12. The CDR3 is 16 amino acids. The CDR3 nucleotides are TGCGCCAGCAGCTACGTCCGGGGGGAGGGAGGAGAGACCCAGTACTTC. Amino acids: CASSYVRGEGGETQYF.

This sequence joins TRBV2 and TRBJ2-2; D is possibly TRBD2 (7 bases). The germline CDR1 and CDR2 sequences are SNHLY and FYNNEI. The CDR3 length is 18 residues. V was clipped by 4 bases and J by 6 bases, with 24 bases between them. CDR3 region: CASSAYRGAYRSSGELFF. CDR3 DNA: TGTGCCAGCAGTGCTTATCGGGGGGCCTACAGGTCATCCGGGGAGCTGTTTTTT.

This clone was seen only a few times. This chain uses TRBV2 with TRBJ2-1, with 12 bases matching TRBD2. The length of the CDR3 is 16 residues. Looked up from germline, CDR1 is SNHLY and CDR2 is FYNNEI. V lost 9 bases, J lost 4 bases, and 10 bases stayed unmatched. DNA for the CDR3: TGTGCCAGTCCGACTAGCGGGGGCTCTGGGTACAATGAGCAGTTCTTC. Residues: CASPTSGGSGYNEQFF.

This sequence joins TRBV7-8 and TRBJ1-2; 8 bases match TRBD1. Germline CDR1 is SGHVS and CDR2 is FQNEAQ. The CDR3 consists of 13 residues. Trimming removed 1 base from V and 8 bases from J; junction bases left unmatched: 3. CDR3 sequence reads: CASSLGTGSGYTF. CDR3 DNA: TGTGCCAGCAGCTTAGGGACAGGGTCCGGCTACACCTTC.

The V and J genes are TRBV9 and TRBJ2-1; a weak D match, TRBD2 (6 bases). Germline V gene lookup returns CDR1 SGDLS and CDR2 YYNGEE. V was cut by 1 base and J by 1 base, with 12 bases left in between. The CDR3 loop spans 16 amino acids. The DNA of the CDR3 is TGTGCCAGCAGCGTAAACGGCGGGGAATCCTACAATGAGCAGTTCTTC. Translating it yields CASSVNGGESYNEQFF.

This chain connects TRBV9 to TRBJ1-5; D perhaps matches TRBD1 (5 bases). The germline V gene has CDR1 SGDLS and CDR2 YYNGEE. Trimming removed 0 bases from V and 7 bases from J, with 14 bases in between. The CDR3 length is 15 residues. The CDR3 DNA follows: TGTGCCAGCAGCGTAGGGGCAGGGCTAGGGCAGCCCCAGCATTTT. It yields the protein CASSVGAGLGQPQHF. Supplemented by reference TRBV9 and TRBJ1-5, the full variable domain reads DSGVTQTPKHLITATGQRVTLRCSPRSGDLSVYWYQQSLDQGLQFLIQYYNGEERAKGNILERFSAQQFPDLHSELNLSSLELGDSALYFCASSVGAGLGQPQHFGDGTRLSIL.

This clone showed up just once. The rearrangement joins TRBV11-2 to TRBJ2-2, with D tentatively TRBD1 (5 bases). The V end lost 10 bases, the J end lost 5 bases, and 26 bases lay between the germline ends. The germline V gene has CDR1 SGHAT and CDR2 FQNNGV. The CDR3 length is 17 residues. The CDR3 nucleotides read TGTGCCACCACAAAGGGGCAGAAAATCAAGGGGACCGGGGAGCTGTTTTTT. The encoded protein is CATTKGQKIKGTGELFF.

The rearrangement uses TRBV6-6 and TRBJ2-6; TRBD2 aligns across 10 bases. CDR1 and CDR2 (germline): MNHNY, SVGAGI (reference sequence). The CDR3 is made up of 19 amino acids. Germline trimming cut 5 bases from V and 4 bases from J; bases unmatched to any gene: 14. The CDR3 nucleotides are TGTGCCAGCAGTCTCCGAGGGAGCGGGAGGGCGTTCGGGGCCAACGTCCTGACTTTC. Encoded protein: CASSLRGSGRAFGANVLTF.

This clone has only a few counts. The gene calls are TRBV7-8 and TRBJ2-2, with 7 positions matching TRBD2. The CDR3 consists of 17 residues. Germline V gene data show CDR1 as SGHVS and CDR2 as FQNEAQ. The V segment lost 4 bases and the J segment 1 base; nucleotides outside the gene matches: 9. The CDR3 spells CASSSSAGTKNTGELFF. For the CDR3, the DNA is TGTGCCAGCAGCTCGAGTGCCGGGACTAAGAACACCGGGGAGCTGTTTTTT.

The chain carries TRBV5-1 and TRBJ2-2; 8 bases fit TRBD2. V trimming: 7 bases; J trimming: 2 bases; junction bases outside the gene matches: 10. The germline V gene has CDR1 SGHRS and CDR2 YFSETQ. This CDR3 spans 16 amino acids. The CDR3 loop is CASSLVAGGNTGELFF. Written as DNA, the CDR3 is TGCGCCAGCTCCCTAGTTGCGGGGGGAAACACCGGGGAGCTGTTTTTT.

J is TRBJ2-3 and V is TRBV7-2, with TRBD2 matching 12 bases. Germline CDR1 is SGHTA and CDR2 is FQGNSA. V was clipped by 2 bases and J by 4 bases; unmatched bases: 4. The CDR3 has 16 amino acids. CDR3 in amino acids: CASSLRLAGEADTQYF. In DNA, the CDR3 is TGTGCCAGCAGCTTACGACTAGCGGGAGAAGCAGATACGCAGTATTTT.

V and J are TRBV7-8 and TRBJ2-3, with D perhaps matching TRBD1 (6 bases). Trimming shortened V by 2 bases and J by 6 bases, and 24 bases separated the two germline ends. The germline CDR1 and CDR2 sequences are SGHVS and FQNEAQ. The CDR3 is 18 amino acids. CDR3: CASSLPRQTGPRVDTQYF. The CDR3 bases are TGTGCCAGCAGCTTACCCCGCCAGACAGGCCCAAGGGTGGATACGCAGTATTTT.

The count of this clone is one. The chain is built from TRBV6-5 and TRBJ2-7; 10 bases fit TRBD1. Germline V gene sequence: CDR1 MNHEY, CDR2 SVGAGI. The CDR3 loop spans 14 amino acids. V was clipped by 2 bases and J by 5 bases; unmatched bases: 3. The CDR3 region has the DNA TGTGCCAGCAGTTACCAGGACAGGGGGAACGAGCAGTACTTC. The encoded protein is CASSYQDRGNEQYF.

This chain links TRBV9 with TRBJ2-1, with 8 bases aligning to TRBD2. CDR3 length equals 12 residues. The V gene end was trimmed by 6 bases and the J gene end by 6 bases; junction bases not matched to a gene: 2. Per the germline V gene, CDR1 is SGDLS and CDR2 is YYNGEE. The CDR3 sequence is CASTGTSNEQFF. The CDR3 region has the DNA TGTGCCAGCACCGGGACTAGCAATGAGCAGTTCTTC.

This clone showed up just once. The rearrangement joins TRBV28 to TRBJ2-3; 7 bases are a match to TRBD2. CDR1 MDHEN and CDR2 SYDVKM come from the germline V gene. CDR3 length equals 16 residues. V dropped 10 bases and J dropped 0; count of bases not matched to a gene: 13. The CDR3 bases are TGTGCCACATTAGCGGGCCTAGCCCTCAGCACAGATACGCAGTATTTT. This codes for CATLAGLALSTDTQYF.

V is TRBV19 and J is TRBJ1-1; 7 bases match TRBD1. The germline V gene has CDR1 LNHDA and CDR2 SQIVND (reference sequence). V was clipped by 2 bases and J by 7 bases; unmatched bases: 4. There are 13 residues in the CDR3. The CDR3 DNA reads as TGTGCCAGTAGTATACCCCGACAGGGTGAAGCTTTCTTT. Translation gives CASSIPRQGEAFF.

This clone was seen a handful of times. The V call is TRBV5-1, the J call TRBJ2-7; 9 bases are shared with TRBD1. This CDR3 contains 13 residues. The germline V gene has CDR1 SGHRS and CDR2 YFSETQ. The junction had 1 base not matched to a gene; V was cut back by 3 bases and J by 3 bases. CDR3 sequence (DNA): TGCGCCAGCAGCTCGGGACAGGGCTACGAGCAGTACTTC. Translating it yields CASSSGQGYEQYF. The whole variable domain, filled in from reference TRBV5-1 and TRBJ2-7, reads KAGVTQTPRYLIKTRGQQVTLSCSPISGHRSVSWYQQTPGQGLQFLFEYFSETQRNKGNFPGRFSGRQFSNSRSEMNVSTLELGDSALYLCASSSGQGYEQYFGPGTRLTVT.

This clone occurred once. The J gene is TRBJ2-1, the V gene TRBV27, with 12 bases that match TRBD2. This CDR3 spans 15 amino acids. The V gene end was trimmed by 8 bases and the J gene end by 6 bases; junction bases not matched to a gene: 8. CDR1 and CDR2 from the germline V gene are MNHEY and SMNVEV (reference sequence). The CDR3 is CASGLAGGRGNEQFF. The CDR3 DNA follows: TGTGCCAGCGGGCTAGCGGGGGGGCGGGGCAATGAGCAGTTCTTC.

The CDR3 nucleotides are TGTGCCAGCAGCTCACTTTCGGGGGGCCGCAATGAGCAGTTCTTC. As protein: CASSSLSGGRNEQFF. The V gene is TRBV7-3, the J gene TRBJ2-1, with a possible D match to TRBD2 (7 bases). The CDR3 totals 15 residues. V lost 4 bases and J 6 bases, leaving 16 bases between the germline ends. Per the germline V gene, CDR1 is SGHTA and CDR2 is FQGTGA.

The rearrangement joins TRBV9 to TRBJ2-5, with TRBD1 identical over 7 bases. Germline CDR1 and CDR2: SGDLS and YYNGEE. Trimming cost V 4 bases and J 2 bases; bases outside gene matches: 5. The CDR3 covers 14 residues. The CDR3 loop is CASSPGQVQETQYF. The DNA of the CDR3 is TGTGCCAGCAGCCCCGGACAGGTTCAAGAGACCCAGTACTTC.

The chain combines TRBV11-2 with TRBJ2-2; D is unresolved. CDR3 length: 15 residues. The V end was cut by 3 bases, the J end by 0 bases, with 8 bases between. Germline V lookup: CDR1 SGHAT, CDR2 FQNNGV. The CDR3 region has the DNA TGTGCCAGCAGCTTGACCGGAGCGAACACCGGGGAGCTGTTTTTT. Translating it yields CASSLTGANTGELFF.

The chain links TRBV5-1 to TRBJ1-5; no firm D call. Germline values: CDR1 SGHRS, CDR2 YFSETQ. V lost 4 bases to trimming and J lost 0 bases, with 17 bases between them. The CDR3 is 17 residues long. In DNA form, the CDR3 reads TGCGCCAGCAGCCTCCCGGAACCCAGGAATAGCAATCAGCCCCAGCATTTT. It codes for CASSLPEPRNSNQPQHF.

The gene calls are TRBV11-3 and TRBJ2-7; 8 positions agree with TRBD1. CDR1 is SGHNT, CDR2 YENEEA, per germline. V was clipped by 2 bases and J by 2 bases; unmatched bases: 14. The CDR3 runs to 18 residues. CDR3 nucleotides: TGTGCCAGCAGCTTATCGGACAGGGTGTGGGAATTGCCCTACGAGCAGTACTTC. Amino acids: CASSLSDRVWELPYEQYF.

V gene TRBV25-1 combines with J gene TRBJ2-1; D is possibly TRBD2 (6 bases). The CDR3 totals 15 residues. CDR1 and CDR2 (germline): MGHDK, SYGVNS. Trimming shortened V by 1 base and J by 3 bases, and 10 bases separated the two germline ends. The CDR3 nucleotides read TGTGCCAGCAGTGAATTAACGGGAGTCTACAATGAGCAGTTCTTC. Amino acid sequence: CASSELTGVYNEQFF.

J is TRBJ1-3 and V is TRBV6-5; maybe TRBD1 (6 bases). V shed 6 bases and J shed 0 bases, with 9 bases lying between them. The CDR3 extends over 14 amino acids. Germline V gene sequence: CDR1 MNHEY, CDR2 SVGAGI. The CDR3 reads CASRQGASGNTIYF. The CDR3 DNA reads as TGTGCCAGCAGACAGGGCGCCTCTGGAAACACCATATATTTT.

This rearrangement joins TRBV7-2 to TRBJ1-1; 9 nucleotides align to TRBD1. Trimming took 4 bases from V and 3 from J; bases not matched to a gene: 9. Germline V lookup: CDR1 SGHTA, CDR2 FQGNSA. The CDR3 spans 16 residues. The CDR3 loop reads CASSWTGEAAYTEAFF. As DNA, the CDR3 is TGTGCCAGCAGCTGGACAGGGGAGGCCGCTTACACTGAAGCTTTCTTT.

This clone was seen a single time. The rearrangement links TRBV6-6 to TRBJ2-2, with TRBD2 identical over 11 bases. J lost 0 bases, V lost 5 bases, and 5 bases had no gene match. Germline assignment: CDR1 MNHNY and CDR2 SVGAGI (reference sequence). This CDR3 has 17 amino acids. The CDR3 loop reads CASSQPGLAANTGELFF. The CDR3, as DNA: TGTGCCAGCAGTCAACCGGGACTAGCGGCGAACACCGGGGAGCTGTTTTTT.

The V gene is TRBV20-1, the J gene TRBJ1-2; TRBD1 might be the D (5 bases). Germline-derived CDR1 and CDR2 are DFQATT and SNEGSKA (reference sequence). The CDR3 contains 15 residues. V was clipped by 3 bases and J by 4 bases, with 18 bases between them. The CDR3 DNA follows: TGCAGTGCTAGTCCACGACCCGGGCAGGGCTATGGCTACACCTTC. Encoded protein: CSASPRPGQGYGYTF.